These 7 T cell receptor beta chains came from one sample sequenced in a study of monozygotic twins with cystic fibrosis. Data came from immunoSEQ multiplex PCR; TCRdb stores just in-frame clones and leaves some out. The sample includes 13,000 to 15,000 clones, around 89% of them seen just once. The sequenced sample was blood. Receptors originate from a boy younger than 18 with cystic fibrosis.

The chain carries TRBV5-1 and TRBJ2-7; D is unclear. V shed 0 bases and J shed 0 bases, with 4 bases lying between them. The CDR3 spans 13 residues. The germline CDR1 and CDR2 sequences are SGHRS and YFSETQ. As DNA, the CDR3 is TGCGCCAGCAGCTTGGTAAGCTCCTACGAGCAGTACTTC. Its translation is CASSLVSSYEQYF.

The chain couples TRBV4-2 to TRBJ1-1, with 9 nucleotides matching TRBD1. The germline gives CDR1 LGHNA, CDR2 YNFKEQ. The CDR3 sequence is 19 residues long. V was clipped by 3 bases and J by 5 bases; unmatched bases: 19. DNA of the CDR3: TGTGCCAGCAGCCACACCACAGGGGGCGCGGAGCCGCCGAGGACTGAAGCTTTCTTT. This codes for CASSHTTGGAEPPRTEAFF.

The genes are TRBV19 and TRBJ2-5, with D possibly TRBD1 on 6 matching bases. The J call may be mistaken, given a closer DNA end match to TRBJ2-7. The CDR3 totals 11 residues. Looked up from germline, CDR1 is LNHDA and CDR2 is SQIVND (reference sequence). The CDR3 sequence is CASSIQGEQYF. DNA for the CDR3: TGTGCCAGTAGCATACAGGGCGAGCAGTACTTC.

This clone appeared a single time. This chain uses TRBV19 with TRBJ1-4; the match to TRBD1 covers 7 bases. Germline CDR1 and CDR2: LNHDA and SQIVND (reference sequence). V was pared by 3 bases and J by 3 bases, with 4 bases of the junction left unmatched. The CDR3 consists of 15 residues. The CDR3 protein is CASSILDRPNEKLFF. The CDR3 DNA reads TGTGCCAGTAGTATTTTGGACAGGCCTAATGAAAAACTGTTTTTT.

The rearrangement uses TRBV5-1 and TRBJ2-5; 8 nucleotides agree with TRBD1. V lost 4 bases, J lost 1 base, and 6 bases stayed unmatched. This CDR3 contains 15 residues. Germline CDR1 is SGHRS and CDR2 is YFSETQ. In DNA, the CDR3 is TGCGCCAGCAGCCCCGGACAGGGAGCCCAAGAGACCCAGTACTTC. It translates to CASSPGQGAQETQYF.

The V gene is TRBV13, the J gene TRBJ2-2; 8 nucleotides line up with TRBD2. Germline loops: CDR1 PRHDT, CDR2 FYEKMQ (reference sequence). The CDR3 length is 16 residues. V was clipped by 2 bases and J by 1 base; unmatched bases: 3. Here the CDR3 DNA reads TGTGCCAGCAGCTTACTCCTAGCGGGGAACACCGGGGAGCTGTTTTTT. Residues: CASSLLLAGNTGELFF. The full variable domain, rest sourced from reference TRBV13 and TRBJ2-2, is AAGVIQSPRHLIKEKRETATLKCYPIPRHDTVYWYQQGPGQDPQFLISFYEKMQSDKGSIPDRFSAQQFSDYHSELNMSSLELGDSALYFCASSLLLAGNTGELFFGEGSRLTVL.

The chain recombines TRBV30 with TRBJ2-5; 9 positions match TRBD1. CDR3 length: 15 residues. The germline gives CDR1 GTSNPN, CDR2 SVGIG (reference sequence). V was pared by 3 bases and J by 0 bases, with 5 bases of the junction left unmatched. CDR3 bases: TGTGCCTGGAGGACCGGGACAGGGTACCAAGAGACCCAGTACTTC. Protein sequence: CAWRTGTGYQETQYF.